The 21 T cell receptor beta chains below all came from one sample that was sequenced in a study of chemoradiotherapy in HPV16-positive cancers. The protocol was immunoSEQ multiplex PCR, while the TCRdb copy is restricted to in-frame clones and leaves out a portion. The sample shows 17,000 or so clones, approximately 90% of them seen only once. Sequenced material: blood, taken from a patient who underwent chemoradiotherapy. These TCRs come from a human donor with HPV-associated anogenital cancer.

The J gene is TRBJ2-6, the V gene TRBV9; D is unclear. V was pared by 4 bases and J by 1 base, with 6 bases between. Germline V gives CDR1 SGDLS, CDR2 YYNGEE. The CDR3 runs to 14 residues. CDR3 residues: CASSIPSGANVLTF. In nucleotides, the CDR3 is TGTGCCAGCAGCATTCCTTCTGGGGCCAACGTCCTGACTTTC. Drawing the rest from reference TRBV9 and TRBJ2-6, the complete variable domain is DSGVTQTPKHLITATGQRVTLRCSPRSGDLSVYWYQQSLDQGLQFLIQYYNGEERAKGNILERFSAQQFPDLHSELNLSSLELGDSALYFCASSIPSGANVLTFGAGSRLTVL.

The sample holds one count of this clone. The chain employs TRBV10-2 and TRBJ1-2; the match to TRBD1 covers 9 bases. CDR3 length: 18 amino acids. Germline CDR1 is WSHSY and CDR2 is SAAADI. The trim removed 0 bases at V and 9 bases at J, leaving 17 bases unmatched. The CDR3 nucleotides read TGCGCCAGCAGTGAGTCGTTGGGACAGGGACATCAGAAGCGGAGCTACACCTTC. Encoded protein: CASSESLGQGHQKRSYTF.

J is TRBJ2-7 and V is TRBV10-3; D ambiguous. Germline CDR1 reads ENHRY; CDR2 reads SYGVKD. CDR3 length: 11 amino acids. Trimming pared 6 bases from V and 4 bases from J, leaving 7 bases between. CDR3: CAISPEYEQYF. The CDR3 DNA reads as TGTGCCATCAGCCCCGAGTACGAGCAGTACTTC.

The chain links TRBV7-8 to TRBJ1-1; TRBD1 aligns across 7 bases. The CDR3 consists of 14 residues. Germline-derived CDR1 and CDR2 are SGHVS and FQNEAQ. The V and J ends lost 3 bases and 3 bases, in that order; junction bases with no gene match: 4. CDR3: CASSLRQGDTEAFF. The CDR3 DNA reads TGTGCCAGCAGCTTGAGACAGGGTGACACTGAAGCTTTCTTT.

This chain connects TRBV27 to TRBJ2-1; 9 bases line up with TRBD2. The junction had 7 bases not matched to a gene; V was cut back by 4 bases and J by 3 bases. This CDR3 contains 16 residues. Germline values: CDR1 MNHEY, CDR2 SMNVEV (reference sequence). CDR3 region: CASSSPLAGLYNEQFF. CDR3 coding DNA: TGTGCCAGCAGTTCCCCCCTAGCGGGGCTCTACAATGAGCAGTTCTTC.

Comments on this clone: One end of the junction varies from germline; a read error may be responsible. The chain is built from TRBV6-5 and TRBJ2-5; 10 bases align to TRBD2. The CDR3 runs 12 residues. Germline CDR1 MNHEY, CDR2 SVGAGI. CDR3 in DNA: TGTGCCAGCAGTGGAGCGGGGGGGGCGAATCACTTC. It encodes CASSGAGGANHF.

This sequence joins TRBV7-8 and TRBJ2-2, with TRBD1 matching 9 bases. The germline V gene encodes CDR1 SGHVS and CDR2 FQNEAQ. V lost 1 base to trimming and J lost 6 bases; unmatched junction nucleotides: 9. This CDR3 is 17 amino acids long. The DNA for the CDR3 is TGTGCCAGCAGCTTAGGGTCGAGACAGGGGGTCCCCGGGGAGCTGTTTTTT. Protein sequence: CASSLGSRQGVPGELFF.

The gene calls are TRBV2 and TRBJ1-2; 7 bases are a match to TRBD1. Germline V gene sequence: CDR1 SNHLY, CDR2 FYNNEI. Trimming removed 0 bases from V and 4 bases from J; junction bases left unmatched: 2. The CDR3 is 14 amino acids. As DNA, the CDR3 is TGTGCCAGCAGTGAAGCTGCAGGGGGCTATGGCTACACCTTC. Amino acid sequence: CASSEAAGGYGYTF.

This chain joins TRBV18 and TRBJ2-1; 9 bases fit TRBD2. CDR1 and CDR2 (germline): KGHSH, LQKENI. With 4 bases clipped from V and 3 bases from J, the junction kept 1 base outside the gene matches. This CDR3 comprises 14 residues. The DNA for the CDR3 is TGTGCCAGCTCACGACTAGCGGACTACAATGAGCAGTTCTTC. Protein sequence: CASSRLADYNEQFF.

The V call is TRBV18, the J call TRBJ2-7; D may be TRBD2 (7 bases). The ends were cut back, 2 bases at V and 2 bases at J, with 19 bases in the middle. Germline CDR1 is KGHSH and CDR2 is LQKENI. CDR3 length: 17 residues. CDR3 DNA sequence: TGTGCCAGCTCACCATACGACGTGAGGGGGACTACCTACGAGCAGTACTTC. Its translation: CASSPYDVRGTTYEQYF.

This clone is a singleton in its sample. The chain employs TRBV5-1 and TRBJ1-2, with D maybe TRBD1 (5 bases). Per the germline V gene, CDR1 is SGHRS and CDR2 is YFSETQ. This CDR3 is built from 13 residues. V lost 0 bases and J 5 bases, leaving 8 bases between the germline ends. The CDR3 reads CASSLDGGYGYTF. As DNA, the CDR3 is TGCGCCAGCAGCTTGGATGGGGGTTATGGCTACACCTTC.

V and J are TRBV9 and TRBJ2-1; no firm D call. CDR1 and CDR2 (germline): SGDLS, YYNGEE. Trimming cost V 2 bases and J 10 bases, with 16 bases left between them. CDR3 length equals 14 residues. This CDR3 reads CASSVGPPEEEQFF. CDR3 DNA sequence: TGTGCCAGCAGCGTTGGGCCCCCGGAAGAGGAGCAGTTCTTC.

The chain is built from TRBV7-8 and TRBJ1-6, with TRBD1 as a possible D gene (6 bases). CDR3 size: 14 residues. The ends were cut back, 2 bases at V and 7 bases at J, with 9 bases in the middle. The V gene's germline CDR1 is SGHVS and CDR2 FQNEAQ. CDR3 bases: TGTGCCAGCAGCTTAATCACAGGGAATTCACCCCTCCACTTT. It translates to CASSLITGNSPLHF.

The genes are TRBV28 and TRBJ1-1; D is perhaps TRBD1 (6 bases). The length of the CDR3 is 13 residues. Trimming left V 6 bases short and J 6 bases short, with 14 bases between. CDR1 and CDR2 (germline): MDHEN, SYDVKM. The CDR3 DNA reads as TGTGCCAGCAGAGGGGGGGCGCCCGCTGAAGCTTTCTTT. As protein: CASRGGAPAEAFF. Filled out from reference TRBV28 and TRBJ1-1, the complete variable domain reads DVKVTQSSRYLVKRTGEKVFLECVQDMDHENMFWYRQDPGLGLRLIYFSYDVKMKEKGDIPEGYSVSREKKERFSLILESASTNQTSMYLCASRGGAPAEAFFGQGTRLTVV.

The genes are TRBV19 and TRBJ1-2; 8 bases are shared with TRBD1. The CDR3 totals 14 residues. V was pared by 7 bases and J by 2 bases, with 6 bases of the junction left unmatched. Germline V gene data show CDR1 as LNHDA and CDR2 as SQIVND (reference sequence). CDR3 region: CASNPDRGNYGYTF. CDR3 nucleotides: TGTGCCAGTAACCCAGACAGGGGCAACTATGGCTACACCTTC.

The V call is TRBV9, the J call TRBJ2-5; D is unclear. Per germline, CDR1 SGDLS and CDR2 YYNGEE. V was cut by 2 bases and J by 1 base, with 9 bases left in between. This CDR3 spans 14 amino acids. For the CDR3, the DNA is TGTGCCAGCAGCGTGGGTCAGCTCCAAGAGACCCAGTACTTC. Its translation: CASSVGQLQETQYF. Full variable domain (remainder filled in from reference TRBV9 and TRBJ2-5): DSGVTQTPKHLITATGQRVTLRCSPRSGDLSVYWYQQSLDQGLQFLIQYYNGEERAKGNILERFSAQQFPDLHSELNLSSLELGDSALYFCASSVGQLQETQYFGPGTRLLVL.

This chain connects TRBV20-1 to TRBJ2-4; D call uncertain. Trimming took off 1 base at V and 6 bases at J, with 4 bases between the two ends. Germline CDR1 DFQATT, CDR2 SNEGSKA (reference sequence). CDR3 size: 11 residues. The CDR3: CSARVGNIQYF. CDR3 in DNA: TGCAGTGCTAGAGTGGGAAACATTCAGTACTTC.

In nucleotides, the CDR3 is TGTGCCAGCAGCGCTGGACAGGGCCTTTCTAGCAATCAGCCCCAGCATTTT. Translating it yields CASSAGQGLSSNQPQHF. The chain uses TRBV2 and TRBJ1-5, with TRBD1 matching 8 bases. CDR3 length: 17 amino acids. The V gene end was trimmed by 6 bases and the J gene end by 0 bases; junction bases not matched to a gene: 10. Looked up from germline, CDR1 is SNHLY and CDR2 is FYNNEI.

In its sample, this clone was seen once. The chain couples TRBV5-6 to TRBJ2-3; D unresolved. The CDR3 is 13 amino acids. The ends were cut back, 0 bases at V and 4 bases at J, with 6 bases in the middle. Germline CDR1 SGHDT, CDR2 YYEEEE. CDR3 region: CASSLGSPDTQYF. The CDR3 coding sequence is TGTGCCAGCAGCTTGGGTAGTCCAGATACGCAGTATTTT.

This chain joins TRBV30 and TRBJ1-1, with a tentative D call TRBD1 (6 bases). The germline V gene has CDR1 GTSNPN and CDR2 SVGIG (reference sequence). The CDR3 contains 13 residues. Trimming removed 1 base from V and 2 bases from J, with 8 bases in between. Written as DNA, the CDR3 is TGTGCCTGGAGTGGGACAGCTAACACTGAAGCTTTCTTT. Encoded protein: CAWSGTANTEAFF.

The rearrangement links TRBV6-1 to TRBJ2-5; tentatively, D is TRBD2 (5 bases). Germline-derived CDR1 and CDR2 are MNHNS and SASEGT. V was pared by 2 bases and J by 5 bases, with 9 bases between. This CDR3 spans 13 amino acids. CDR3 loop: CASSEKGGETQYF. The CDR3 DNA reads TGTGCCAGCAGTGAAAAGGGCGGGGAGACCCAGTACTTC.